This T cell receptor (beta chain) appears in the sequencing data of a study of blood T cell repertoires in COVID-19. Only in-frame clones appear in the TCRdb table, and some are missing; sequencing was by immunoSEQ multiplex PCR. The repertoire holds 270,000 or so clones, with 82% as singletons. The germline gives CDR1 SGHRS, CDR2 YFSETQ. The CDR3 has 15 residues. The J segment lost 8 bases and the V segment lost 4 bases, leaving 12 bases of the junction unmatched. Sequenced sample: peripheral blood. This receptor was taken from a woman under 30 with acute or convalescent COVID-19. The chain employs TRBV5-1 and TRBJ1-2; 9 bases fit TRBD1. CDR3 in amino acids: CASSLLGQGTGGYTF. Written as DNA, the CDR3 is TGCGCCAGCAGCCTATTAGGACAGGGGACGGGCGGCTACACCTTC.